What follows are 26 T cell receptor beta chains derived from one specimen sequenced in a study of Ad26.COV2.S vaccination and SARS-CoV-2 variants. Regarding treatment: 19 received Ad26.COV2.S at low or high dose, single or two shots; 5 received placebo; per-sample allocation not given. The investigators took samples on day 63 after the first vaccine or placebo injection. Sequencing was performed with immunoSEQ multiplex PCR; in TCRdb, only in-frame clones are kept and a portion is missing. The data contain about 400,000 clones, about four fifths of them singletons. The sequenced sample was peripheral blood, obtained in a trial of Ad26.COV2.S vaccine versus placebo. The receptors were sampled from a person between 18 and 65 years old who received the Ad26.COV2.S COVID-19 vaccine or a placebo.

This clone was seen a single time. This chain joins TRBV19 and TRBJ1-2; 7 nucleotides match TRBD1. V lost 8 bases, J lost 6 bases, and 9 bases stayed unmatched. CDR1 is LNHDA and CDR2 is SQIVND in the germline V gene (reference sequence). CDR3 size: 13 residues. This chain's CDR3 is CASSKGGTDGYTF. CDR3 DNA: TGTGCCAGTTCCAAAGGGGGGACAGATGGCTACACCTTC.

V is TRBV5-1 and J is TRBJ1-2; 9 bases fit TRBD1. The CDR3 is 16 residues long. J gave up 3 bases and V 5 bases, and 11 bases lay outside the gene matches. The germline V gene encodes CDR1 SGHRS and CDR2 YFSETQ. CDR3 DNA sequence: TGCGCCAGCAGTCGCGGACAGGGGCCTTCAGACTATGGCTACACCTTC. Its protein is CASSRGQGPSDYGYTF. The full variable domain, rest sourced from reference TRBV5-1 and TRBJ1-2, is KAGVTQTPRYLIKTRGQQVTLSCSPISGHRSVSWYQQTPGQGLQFLFEYFSETQRNKGNFPGRFSGRQFSNSRSEMNVSTLELGDSALYLCASSRGQGPSDYGYTFGSGTRLTVV.

The chain combines TRBV15 with TRBJ1-1, with no clear D. The germline CDR1 and CDR2 sequences are LNHNV and YYDKDF (reference sequence). The CDR3 runs 14 residues. Deletions cut 3 bases from V and 1 base from J, with 9 bases between. The CDR3 is CATSRVIRNTEAFF. DNA for the CDR3: TGTGCCACCAGCAGGGTCATTAGGAACACTGAAGCTTTCTTT.

This clone was seen a single time. CDR3 nucleotides: TGTGCCAGCAGCTTAAGGGTTAGCACCGGGGAGCTGTTTTTT. It is translated as CASSLRVSTGELFF. J is TRBJ2-2 and V is TRBV11-3; D ambiguous. CDR1 and CDR2 (germline): SGHNT, YENEEA. Trimming shortened V by 2 bases and J by 4 bases, and 8 bases separated the two germline ends. This CDR3 contains 14 residues. The full variable domain, in which reference TRBV11-3 and TRBJ2-2 provide the parts outside the CDR3, is EAGVVQSPRYKIIEKKQPVAFWCNPISGHNTLYWYLQNLGQGPELLIRYENEEAVDDSQLPKDRFSAERLKGVDSTLKIQPAELGDSAVYLCASSLRVSTGELFFGEGSRLTVL.

The J gene is TRBJ1-1, the V gene TRBV11-3; perhaps TRBD1 as D (6 bases). The CDR3 totals 13 residues. Germline lookup yields CDR1 SGHNT and CDR2 YENEEA. V dropped 4 bases and J dropped 5 bases, with 11 bases sitting between them. This CDR3 reads CASSSSGTTEAFF. In DNA, the CDR3 is TGTGCCAGCAGCTCAAGCGGGACAACTGAAGCTTTCTTT. The variable domain in full, completed from reference TRBV11-3 and TRBJ1-1, reads EAGVVQSPRYKIIEKKQPVAFWCNPISGHNTLYWYLQNLGQGPELLIRYENEEAVDDSQLPKDRFSAERLKGVDSTLKIQPAELGDSAVYLCASSSSGTTEAFFGQGTRLTVV.

This clone has only a few counts. This chain uses TRBV10-1 with TRBJ1-5; tentatively, D is TRBD1 (5 bases). The V end was cut by 6 bases, the J end by 5 bases, with 14 bases between. The CDR3 sequence is 14 residues long. CDR1 and CDR2 from the germline V gene are WNHNN and SYGVQD (reference sequence). This chain's CDR3 is CASRPDSPDQPQHF. The CDR3, as DNA: TGCGCCAGCAGACCAGACAGTCCCGATCAGCCCCAGCATTTT.

The V gene is TRBV10-3, the J gene TRBJ1-2, with 9 bases aligning to TRBD1. The CDR3 has 14 residues. CDR1 and CDR2 (germline): ENHRY, SYGVKD. Unmatched junction bases numbered 0, after V lost 0 bases and J lost 4 bases. The CDR3 sequence is CAISESGQGYGYTF. As DNA, the CDR3 is TGTGCCATCAGTGAGTCGGGACAGGGCTATGGCTACACCTTC.

The chain recombines TRBV19 with TRBJ1-4; 10 positions agree with TRBD1. The CDR3 has 15 amino acids. V lost 8 bases and J lost 8; bases outside the gene matches: 11. Germline CDR1 is LNHDA and CDR2 is SQIVND (reference sequence). The CDR3 region has the DNA TGTGCCAGTCGGGACAGGGGCGTCGGTGGAGAAAAACTGTTTTTT. Protein sequence: CASRDRGVGGEKLFF. Complete variable domain (other parts from reference TRBV19 and TRBJ1-4): DGGITQSPKYLFRKEGQNVTLSCEQNLNHDAMYWYRQDPGQGLRLIYYSQIVNDFQKGDIAEGYSVSREKKESFPLTVTSAQKNPTAFYLCASRDRGVGGEKLFFGSGTQLSVL.

This chain uses TRBV7-2 with TRBJ2-7, with D possibly matching TRBD1 (6 bases). V was clipped by 5 bases and J by 1 base, with 12 bases between them. The CDR3 spans 14 residues. CDR1 is SGHTA and CDR2 is FQGNSA in the germline V gene. CDR3 sequence: CASSPGQLSYEQYF. CDR3 in DNA: TGTGCCAGCAGCCCAGGACAGTTGTCCTACGAGCAGTACTTC.

This chain joins TRBV5-6 and TRBJ2-4, with 9 bases identical to TRBD1. Germline loops: CDR1 SGHDT, CDR2 YYEEEE. This CDR3 region has 15 residues. V lost 4 bases to trimming and J lost 6 bases; unmatched junction nucleotides: 8. The CDR3 DNA reads TGTGCCAGCAGCGGACCGGGACAGGGAACAAACATTCAGTACTTC. Encoded protein: CASSGPGQGTNIQYF. Based on the CDR3 plus reference TRBV5-6 and TRBJ2-4, the full variable domain is DAGVTQSPTHLIKTRGQQVTLRCSPKSGHDTVSWYQQALGQGPQFIFQYYEEEERQRGNFPDRFSGHQFPNYSSELNVNALLLGDSALYLCASSGPGQGTNIQYFGAGTRLSVL.

CDR3: CASSQDRDRSGYTF. In DNA, the CDR3 is TGTGCCAGCAGTCAAGACCGGGACAGAAGTGGCTACACCTTC. The gene calls are TRBV28 and TRBJ1-2; 7 bases are a match to TRBD1. This CDR3 spans 14 amino acids. Germline V gives CDR1 MDHEN, CDR2 SYDVKM. The V gene end was trimmed by 5 bases and the J gene end by 7 bases; junction bases not matched to a gene: 10.

V is TRBV9 and J is TRBJ2-1; 8 bases map to TRBD2. Trimming took 7 bases from V and 0 from J; bases not matched to a gene: 3. CDR3 length equals 14 residues. Germline CDR1 SGDLS, CDR2 YYNGEE. The CDR3 spells CASGTSPSYNEQFF. The DNA of the CDR3 is TGTGCCAGCGGGACTAGTCCCTCCTACAATGAGCAGTTCTTC.

This rearrangement joins TRBV2 to TRBJ1-2, with D perhaps matching TRBD1 (6 bases). This CDR3 region has 12 residues. Germline V gene sequence: CDR1 SNHLY, CDR2 FYNNEI. Trimming removed 0 bases from V and 8 bases from J, with 7 bases in between. This CDR3 reads CASSEAQGGYTF. The CDR3 nucleotides are TGTGCCAGCAGTGAAGCCCAGGGGGGCTACACCTTC. Supplemented by reference TRBV2 and TRBJ1-2, the full variable domain reads EPEVTQTPSHQVTQMGQEVILRCVPISNHLYFYWYRQILGQKVEFLVSFYNNEISEKSEIFDDQFSVERPDGSNFTLKIRSTKLEDSAMYFCASSEAQGGYTFGSGTRLTVV.

This clone has just a few counts. The gene calls are TRBV27 and TRBJ1-1; no clear D. Germline loops: CDR1 MNHEY, CDR2 SMNVEV (reference sequence). The V and J ends lost 3 bases and 3 bases respectively, with 5 bases between them. The CDR3 is 12 amino acids. The CDR3 bases are TGTGCCAGCAGTTTCCCGGACACTGAAGCTTTCTTT. The encoded protein is CASSFPDTEAFF.

On this clone: Its ends do not fully match the called genes, so a read error is possible. The genes are TRBV6-4 and TRBJ2-7; D is unclear. CDR3 length equals 10 residues. Germline loops: CDR1 MRHNA, CDR2 SNTAGT. CDR3 sequence: CASCHLIEDF. The CDR3 nucleotides are TGTGCCAGCTGTCACCTGATAGAGGACTTC.

The V and J genes are TRBV12-3 or TRBV12-4 and TRBJ1-1; D not certain. This CDR3 region has 12 residues. Trimming pared 2 bases from V and 6 bases from J, leaving 7 bases between. CDR3 nucleotide sequence: TGTGCCAGCAGTTTAAGGTTGGCTGAAGCTTTCTTT. Protein: CASSLRLAEAFF.

The chain uses TRBV18 and TRBJ2-3, with D tentatively TRBD2 (6 bases). Germline lookup yields CDR1 KGHSH and CDR2 LQKENI. Trimming cost V 3 bases and J 8 bases, with 15 bases left between them. This CDR3 spans 14 amino acids. The DNA for the CDR3 is TGTGCCAGCTCACCGGGACTCGGGATGGGTACGCAGTATTTT. Amino acid sequence: CASSPGLGMGTQYF. The full variable domain, rest sourced from reference TRBV18 and TRBJ2-3, is NAGVMQNPRHLVRRRGQEARLRCSPMKGHSHVYWYRQLPEEGLKFMVYLQKENIIDESGMPKERFSAEFPKEGPSILRIQQVVRGDSAAYFCASSPGLGMGTQYFGPGTRLTVL.

With respect to this clone: The sample holds other DNA sequences that translate to the same CDR3. The chain joins TRBV19 to TRBJ2-3, with D uncertain. Germline V lookup: CDR1 LNHDA, CDR2 SQIVND (reference sequence). CDR3 length: 15 residues. V was trimmed by 2 bases and J by 6 bases, leaving 15 bases between them. CDR3 residues: CASSISPTFRDTQYF. For the CDR3, the DNA is TGTGCCAGTAGTATATCCCCAACTTTTCGGGATACGCAGTATTTT.

J is TRBJ1-1 and V is TRBV25-1; tentative D call: TRBD1 (6 bases). This CDR3 region has 13 residues. The V gene's germline CDR1 is MGHDK and CDR2 SYGVNS. Trimming shortened V by 6 bases and J by 5 bases, and 13 bases separated the two germline ends. The chain's CDR3 is CASRGPGATEAFF. For the CDR3, the DNA is TGTGCCAGCAGGGGGCCGGGGGCTACTGAAGCTTTCTTT.

This clone was detected once. The V and J genes are TRBV7-9 and TRBJ2-1, with a tentative D call TRBD1 (7 bases). Germline lookup yields CDR1 SEHNR and CDR2 FQNEAQ (reference sequence). The CDR3 has 17 residues. Deletions cut 3 bases from V and 0 bases from J, with 15 bases between. The CDR3: CASSFSAGTVSYNEQFF. DNA of the CDR3: TGTGCCAGCAGCTTTTCCGCGGGGACAGTCTCCTACAATGAGCAGTTCTTC.

The genes are TRBV5-1 and TRBJ2-3; TRBD2 matches at 11 bases. V trimming: 0 bases; J trimming: 4 bases; junction bases outside the gene matches: 4. This CDR3 has 16 residues. Germline lookup yields CDR1 SGHRS and CDR2 YFSETQ. CDR3 sequence (DNA): TGCGCCAGCAGCTTGGTTGGACTAGCGGGTGCAGATACGCAGTATTTT. It encodes CASSLVGLAGADTQYF.

This chain uses TRBV10-3 with TRBJ1-1, with D unclear. Germline CDR1 and CDR2: ENHRY and SYGVKD. The V gene lost 0 bases and the J gene lost 6 bases, with 8 bases spanning the gap. This CDR3 region has 13 residues. The CDR3 sequence: CAISESWGAEAFF. The CDR3 coding sequence is TGTGCCATCAGTGAGTCGTGGGGAGCTGAAGCTTTCTTT.

The CDR3 loop reads CASSQDGANVLTF. CDR3 DNA sequence: TGTGCCAGCTCACAGGATGGGGCCAACGTCCTGACTTTC. V gene TRBV18 combines with J gene TRBJ2-6; D call uncertain. The CDR3 extends over 13 amino acids. V gave up 4 bases and J gave up 3 bases, with 4 bases separating them. Germline-derived CDR1 and CDR2 are KGHSH and LQKENI.

CDR3 sequence: CATSSSLSGANVLTF. The DNA of the CDR3 is TGTGCCACCAGCAGCAGCCTCTCTGGGGCCAACGTCCTGACTTTC. The chain uses TRBV15 and TRBJ2-6; the D is unclear. Trimming removed 3 bases from V and 0 bases from J, with 6 bases in between. The CDR3 extends over 15 amino acids. The germline CDR1 and CDR2 sequences are LNHNV and YYDKDF (reference sequence).

This chain uses TRBV24-1 with TRBJ2-5; 14 bases map to TRBD2. CDR1 KGHDR and CDR2 SFDVKD come from the germline V gene. J gave up 1 base and V 5 bases, and 5 bases lay outside the gene matches. The CDR3 runs to 17 residues. Here the CDR3 reads CATSGPGTSGSQETQYF. The CDR3 DNA reads as TGTGCCACCAGTGGACCCGGGACTAGCGGGAGCCAAGAGACCCAGTACTTC.

The chain recombines TRBV12-3 or TRBV12-4 with TRBJ2-5; maybe TRBD2 (5 bases). V was trimmed by 1 base and J by 5 bases, leaving 8 bases between them. The CDR3 is 13 amino acids. CDR3 sequence: CASSLGTLETQYF. Here the CDR3 DNA reads TGTGCCAGCAGTTTAGGGACTCTCGAGACCCAGTACTTC.